Sequencing of this T cell receptor (beta chain) was carried out in a study of CD4 T cells in relation to SARS-CoV-2 and coronaviruses. In the study overall: The restricting HLA molecule for shared crossreactive spike epitopes was mapped.

CD4+ T cells from unexposed donors were obtained before the COVID-19 pandemic (2011-2018). Naive and memory CD4+ T cells came from enriched cryopreserved PBMCs. The germline V gene has CDR1 SGHKS and CDR2 YYEKEE (reference sequence). The CDR3 covers 13 residues. Trimming pared 0 bases from V and 1 base from J, leaving 5 bases between. Uncultured naive and memory CD4+ T cells supplied DNA for deep TCR-beta sequencing. The table came from immunoSEQ multiplex PCR; TCRdb's copy has only in-frame clones and leaves some out. Of nearly 70,000 clones in the sample, 90% to 95% are singletons; the top ten hold 0.2% to 0.25%.

The chain recombines TRBV5-5 with TRBJ2-7; D not resolved. The sequence came from a human donor in good health. Sequenced sample: naive CD4+ T cells from PBMCs. The subset here: naive CD4+ T cells isolated by negative enrichment. This CDR3 reads CASSLDGSYEQYF. The CDR3 nucleotides are TGTGCCAGCAGCTTGGACGGGTCCTACGAGCAGTACTTC.